Shown below are 12 T cell receptor beta chains from a single sample sequenced in a study of PD-L1 blockade in urothelial cancer. Assay used: immunoSEQ multiplex PCR; TCRdb lists only in-frame clones, some missing. The sample yields more than 95,000 clones, about 83% seen once. Time point indicated: peripheral blood 6 weeks after treatment start. The material sequenced was PBMCs, taken around atezolizumab (anti-PD-L1) treatment. These receptors all come from a man aged 45 to 65 with urothelial cancer.

Here the CDR3 DNA reads TGTGCCAGCAGTTCTATAGCGGGAGGTGCCTACGAGCAGTACTTC. It encodes CASSSIAGGAYEQYF. The chain is built from TRBV28 and TRBJ2-7, with TRBD2 matching 10 bases. Per the germline V gene, CDR1 is MDHEN and CDR2 is SYDVKM. The V segment lost 4 bases and the J segment 2 bases; nucleotides outside the gene matches: 5. The CDR3 is 15 residues long.

The chain recombines TRBV6-1 with TRBJ1-2, with D uncertain. V lost 7 bases to trimming and J lost 5 bases, with 8 bases between them. CDR1 and CDR2 (germline): MNHNS, SASEGT. This CDR3 is built from 11 residues. This chain's CDR3 is CASTGGYGYTF. CDR3 coding DNA: TGTGCCAGCACAGGAGGGTATGGCTACACCTTC.

The chain links TRBV19 to TRBJ1-2; TRBD1 matches at 9 bases. The germline V gene encodes CDR1 LNHDA and CDR2 SQIVND (reference sequence). This CDR3 spans 16 amino acids. Trimming at V came to 6 bases and at J to 7 bases, leaving 15 bases not matched to a gene. CDR3 loop: CASSEFTGTGRGGYTF. CDR3 DNA: TGTGCCAGTAGCGAATTCACCGGGACAGGGAGAGGTGGCTACACCTTC.

V gene TRBV6-1 combines with J gene TRBJ2-1; 7 positions agree with TRBD2. Losses at the gene ends were 5 bases for V and 7 bases for J; bases not matched to a gene: 11. This CDR3 is built from 15 residues. Germline-derived CDR1 and CDR2 are MNHNS and SASEGT. The CDR3 region has the DNA TGTGCCAGCAGTTTTCTAGCGGTCCTCCCGAATGAGCAGTTCTTC. Its protein is CASSFLAVLPNEQFF.

This sequence joins TRBV9 and TRBJ1-1, with 7 nucleotides matching TRBD1. The V gene's germline CDR1 is SGDLS and CDR2 YYNGEE. The CDR3 runs 16 residues. Unmatched junction bases numbered 11, after V lost 0 bases and J lost 6 bases. The CDR3, as DNA: TGTGCCAGCAGCGTAGAGGGGGCGATTGGGACAGCTGAAGCTTTCTTT. It codes for CASSVEGAIGTAEAFF.

J is TRBJ2-6 and V is TRBV7-6, with a tentative D call TRBD1 (6 bases). V was pared by 5 bases and J by 0 bases, with 20 bases between. CDR1 SGHVS and CDR2 FNYEAQ come from the germline V gene. This CDR3 is 19 amino acids long. CDR3 loop: CASSPAGRGESSGANVLTF. The CDR3 bases are TGTGCCAGCAGCCCCGCTGGCAGGGGCGAAAGCTCTGGGGCCAACGTCCTGACTTTC.

Notes on this clone: Other DNA sequences from this sample encode an identical CDR3 as well. The chain couples TRBV28 to TRBJ1-5, with D possibly being TRBD1 (6 bases). CDR3 length equals 14 residues. V was cut by 2 bases and J by 2 bases, with 7 bases left in between. Germline V CDR1 and CDR2: MDHEN, SYDVKM. Here the CDR3 reads CASSLRQGNQPQHF. CDR3 DNA sequence: TGTGCCAGCAGTTTAAGACAGGGCAATCAGCCCCAGCATTTT.

The genes are TRBV5-4 and TRBJ2-5; 8 bases map to TRBD2. The CDR3 extends over 15 amino acids. The V gene's germline CDR1 is SGHNT and CDR2 YYREEE (reference sequence). Trimming removed 4 bases from V and 4 bases from J; junction bases left unmatched: 9. CDR3: CASSPGRGGSETQYF. CDR3 coding DNA: TGTGCCAGCAGCCCGGGACGGGGGGGTTCAGAGACCCAGTACTTC.

V gene TRBV5-4 combines with J gene TRBJ2-1, with 8 bases that match TRBD1. The CDR3 has 15 residues. V shed 3 bases and J 1 base; nucleotides not matched to a gene: 3. Germline V gene lookup returns CDR1 SGHNT and CDR2 YYREEE (reference sequence). In DNA, the CDR3 is TGTGCCAGCAGCTCTGGACAGGGTTCCTACAATGAGCAGTTCTTC. It encodes CASSSGQGSYNEQFF. The complete variable domain, with remaining parts taken from reference TRBV5-4 and TRBJ2-1, reads ETGVTQSPTHLIKTRGQQVTLRCSSQSGHNTVSWYQQALGQGPQFIFQYYREEENGRGNFPPRFSGLQFPNYSSELNVNALELDDSALYLCASSSGQGSYNEQFFGPGTRLTVL.

The rearrangement uses TRBV9 and TRBJ2-1; tentative D call: TRBD2 (7 bases). The CDR3 is 14 amino acids. Germline CDR1 SGDLS, CDR2 YYNGEE. V was trimmed by 9 bases and J by 8 bases, leaving 21 bases between them. This chain's CDR3 is CATGAGVGGDEQFF. The CDR3 region has the DNA TGTGCCACCGGCGCGGGGGTAGGGGGTGATGAGCAGTTCTTC.

The chain recombines TRBV6-6 with TRBJ1-5; D might be TRBD1 (5 bases). The CDR3 runs 15 residues. Deletions cut 2 bases from V and 3 bases from J, with 11 bases between. The germline CDR1 and CDR2 sequences are MNHNY and SVGAGI (reference sequence). The DNA of the CDR3 is TGTGCCAGCAGTTACGAGGGAGGGGACAATCAGCCCCAGCATTTT. Encoded protein: CASSYEGGDNQPQHF.

The chain recombines TRBV30 with TRBJ1-3; unclear D gene. CDR1 and CDR2 from the germline V gene are GTSNPN and SVGIG (reference sequence). This CDR3 is built from 13 residues. Trimming removed 2 bases at V and 2 bases at J, with 7 bases between. Here the CDR3 DNA reads TGTGCCTGGAGTTTGAGGGCTGGAAACACCATATATTTT. This gives the protein CAWSLRAGNTIYF.